This TCR beta chain was found in a study of circulating CD8 cells and anti-PD-1 response in melanoma. Across the study: Complete or partial response defined responders; stable or progressive disease, non-responders. Overall study findings and caveats: A small cohort with few responders supplied the baseline and M1 comparisons.

From live CD3+CD8+TCRalphabeta+ cells, four PD-1 and/or TIGIT subsets were sorted. The QIAseq Immune Repertoire TCR panel built the libraries from 15 ng of total RNA. TCRdb re-analysed the reads in MiXCR, keeping a single row per CDR3 protein. There are some 560 distinct CDR3 sequences in the sample; around 10% occur only once, and around a fifth lies in the top ten. The CDR3 has 14 residues. The V gene end was trimmed by 3 bases and the J gene end by 3 bases; junction bases not matched to a gene: 3. This clonotype is medium-sized (0.01 to 0.1%) by share. The target antigen is unknown. The clonotype comes from a human donor with melanoma. The chain has TRBV12-3 or TRBV12-4 and TRBJ2-7; 9 nucleotides agree with TRBD2. The sample in question was CD8+ T cells from PBMCs, obtained at baseline or after one month of anti-PD-1 therapy (not recorded which). CDR3 nucleotides: TGTGCCAGCAGTTTGGTAGCGGGGGTCTACGAGCAGTACTTC. Translated: CASSLVAGVYEQYF.